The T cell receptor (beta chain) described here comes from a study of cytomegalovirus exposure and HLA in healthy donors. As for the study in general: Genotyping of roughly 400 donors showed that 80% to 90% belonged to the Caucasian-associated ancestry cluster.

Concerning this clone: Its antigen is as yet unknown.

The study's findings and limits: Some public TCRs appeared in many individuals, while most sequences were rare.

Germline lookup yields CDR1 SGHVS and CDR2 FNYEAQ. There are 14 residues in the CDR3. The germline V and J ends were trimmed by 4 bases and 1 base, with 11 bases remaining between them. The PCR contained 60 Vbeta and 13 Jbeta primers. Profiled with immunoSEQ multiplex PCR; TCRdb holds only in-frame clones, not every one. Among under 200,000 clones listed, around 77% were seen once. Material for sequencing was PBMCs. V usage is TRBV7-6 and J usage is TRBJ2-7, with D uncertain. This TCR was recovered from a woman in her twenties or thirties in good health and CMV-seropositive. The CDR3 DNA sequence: TGTGCCAGCAGCTCGACTGCCGATTCCTACGAGCAGTACTTC. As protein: CASSSTADSYEQYF.